Below, 19 T cell receptor beta chains from the same sample are listed, as sequenced in a study of ipilimumab plus nivolumab after autologous stem cell transplantation. Produced via immunoSEQ multiplex PCR; TCRdb's table is partial and in-frame only. The repertoire consists of 2,500 to 3,500 clones, with around four fifths occurring once and the leading ten covering 9.5% to 13%. Sequencing was performed on PBMCs, taken in a trial of ipilimumab plus nivolumab as post-transplant consolidation. The receptors here all came from a male donor with multiple myeloma.

This chain uses TRBV5-6 with TRBJ1-1, with D possibly being TRBD1 (5 bases). The length of the CDR3 is 13 residues. Germline lookup yields CDR1 SGHDT and CDR2 YYEEEE. Trimming shortened V by 3 bases and J by 0 bases, and 6 bases separated the two germline ends. The DNA of the CDR3 is TGTGCCAGCAGCTGGGGGGTGAACACTGAAGCTTTCTTT. Encoded protein: CASSWGVNTEAFF.

The chain couples TRBV19 to TRBJ2-4, with 8 bases aligning to TRBD2. V lost 11 bases, J lost 0 bases, and 9 bases stayed unmatched. The CDR3 consists of 15 residues. Germline V gene lookup returns CDR1 LNHDA and CDR2 SQIVND (reference sequence). CDR3 coding DNA: TGTGCCTTCCCTCAGCGGGGGAAAGCCAAAAACATTCAGTACTTC. Protein: CAFPQRGKAKNIQYF.

This chain links TRBV30 with TRBJ2-5; TRBD1 agrees at 9 bases. V dropped 0 bases and J dropped 5; count of bases not matched to a gene: 7. Germline V gene lookup returns CDR1 GTSNPN and CDR2 SVGIG (reference sequence). The CDR3 sequence is 15 residues long. The CDR3 DNA is TGTGCCTGGAGTGTCACCGGGACAGGGAGCGAGACCCAGTACTTC. Translating gives CAWSVTGTGSETQYF. Filled out from reference TRBV30 and TRBJ2-5, the complete variable domain reads SQTIHQWPATLVQPVGSPLSLECTVEGTSNPNLYWYRQAAGRGLQLLFYSVGIGQISSEVPQNLSASRPQDRQFILSSKKLLLSDSGFYLCAWSVTGTGSETQYFGPGTRLLVL.

The chain recombines TRBV11-2 with TRBJ2-7; TRBD1 aligns across 7 bases. CDR1 and CDR2 (germline): SGHAT, FQNNGV. V lost 1 base to trimming and J lost 6 bases; unmatched junction nucleotides: 3. The CDR3 is 13 amino acids. The CDR3 region is CASSLGYRGEQYF. The CDR3 nucleotides read TGTGCCAGCAGCTTAGGTTACAGGGGCGAGCAGTACTTC.

The chain uses TRBV7-9 and TRBJ2-5, with no clear D. Per germline, CDR1 SEHNR and CDR2 FQNEAQ (reference sequence). The CDR3 runs to 11 residues. Deletions cut 4 bases from V and 11 bases from J, with 11 bases between. The CDR3 reads CASSSRSEQYF. The CDR3 nucleotides read TGTGCCAGCAGCTCCCGGAGTGAGCAGTACTTC.

This chain joins TRBV29-1 and TRBJ2-6; D gene unclear. Trimming removed 5 bases from V and 0 bases from J, with 5 bases in between. The germline gives CDR1 SQVTM, CDR2 ANQGSEA. The CDR3 runs 13 residues. This chain's CDR3 is CSVTDSGANVLTF. The CDR3 DNA reads as TGCAGCGTTACGGACTCTGGGGCCAACGTCCTGACTTTC.

The J gene is TRBJ2-2, the V gene TRBV30; 11 bases agree with TRBD1. The V gene's germline CDR1 is GTSNPN and CDR2 SVGIG (reference sequence). The ends lost 2 bases at V and 6 bases at J; junction bases unmatched: 2. This CDR3 region has 14 residues. The CDR3 region is CAWSPGQGAGELFF. The CDR3 DNA sequence: TGTGCCTGGAGTCCGGGACAGGGGGCCGGGGAGCTGTTTTTT.

The chain couples TRBV28 to TRBJ1-1; no clear D. Germline CDR1 and CDR2: MDHEN and SYDVKM. The CDR3 extends over 13 amino acids. V was cut by 7 bases and J by 3 bases, with 12 bases left in between. The DNA of the CDR3 is TGTGCCAGCATTCCTTGGGCATACACTGAAGCTTTCTTT. Translated, it gives CASIPWAYTEAFF.

The chain couples TRBV21-1 to TRBJ2-5; TRBD1 is the table's D call, not checked against the DNA. TRBV21-1 is flagged as a pseudogene. The CDR3 totals 14 residues. Here the CDR3 DNA reads TGTGCCAGCAAGAAACAGGGGGGTGGAGAGACCCAGTACTTC. Translation gives CASKKQGGGETQYF.

This clone appeared a single time. The CDR3 DNA reads as TGTGCCAGCAGTGAAGGGAAGGGGTGGATGGCTGAAGCTTTCTTT. Translating gives CASSEGKGWMAEAFF. This chain joins TRBV6-1 and TRBJ1-1, with D maybe TRBD1 (5 bases). The ends were cut back, 1 base at V and 6 bases at J, with 15 bases in the middle. The CDR3 is 15 residues long. Germline V CDR1 and CDR2: MNHNS, SASEGT.

This chain connects TRBV4-3 to TRBJ1-2; tentative D call: TRBD1 (5 bases). The germline CDR1 and CDR2 sequences are LGHNA and YSLEER. The V gene lost 0 bases and the J gene lost 4 bases, with 15 bases spanning the gap. This CDR3 contains 16 residues. The CDR3 coding sequence is TGCGCCAGCAGCCAAGATAGGGGCGGCCCGGCCTATGGCTACACCTTC. Protein: CASSQDRGGPAYGYTF.

The chain is built from TRBV5-1 and TRBJ2-3; TRBD2 matches at 11 bases. Germline values: CDR1 SGHRS, CDR2 YFSETQ. J lost 2 bases, V lost 0 bases, and 8 bases had no gene match. The CDR3 loop spans 18 amino acids. CDR3 sequence: CASSLGLAGTTLTDTQYF. The CDR3 DNA follows: TGCGCCAGCAGCTTGGGACTAGCGGGGACTACGCTCACAGATACGCAGTATTTT.

J is TRBJ1-2 and V is TRBV5-1; TRBD1 might be the D (6 bases). Per germline, CDR1 SGHRS and CDR2 YFSETQ. The CDR3 has 15 amino acids. The V gene lost 4 bases and the J gene lost 5 bases, with 18 bases spanning the gap. The chain's CDR3 is CASSPARGGGYGYTF. The CDR3 DNA is TGCGCCAGCAGCCCGGCAAGGGGGGGAGGATATGGCTACACCTTC.

This chain uses TRBV2 with TRBJ2-2; TRBD2 might be the D (5 bases). The length of the CDR3 is 14 residues. Germline CDR1 and CDR2: SNHLY and FYNNEI. V shed 6 bases and J shed 4 bases, with 12 bases lying between them. The CDR3 sequence is CASRPGSITGELFF. The DNA of the CDR3 is TGTGCCAGCAGGCCGGGGAGCATCACCGGGGAGCTGTTTTTT. Supplemented by reference TRBV2 and TRBJ2-2, the full variable domain reads EPEVTQTPSHQVTQMGQEVILRCVPISNHLYFYWYRQILGQKVEFLVSFYNNEISEKSEIFDDQFSVERPDGSNFTLKIRSTKLEDSAMYFCASRPGSITGELFFGEGSRLTVL.

This clone was seen once. The CDR3 protein is CASSPKGKSGNTIYF. The CDR3 bases are TGTGCCAGCAGCCCAAAAGGGAAATCTGGAAACACCATATATTTT. The chain joins TRBV13 to TRBJ1-3; D gene uncertain. This CDR3 region has 15 residues. Trimming removed 5 bases from V and 1 base from J, with 12 bases in between. Looked up from germline, CDR1 is PRHDT and CDR2 is FYEKMQ (reference sequence). Looking up the rest from reference TRBV13 and TRBJ1-3 gives the full variable domain: AAGVIQSPRHLIKEKRETATLKCYPIPRHDTVYWYQQGPGQDPQFLISFYEKMQSDKGSIPDRFSAQQFSDYHSELNMSSLELGDSALYFCASSPKGKSGNTIYFGEGSWLTVV.

The V and J genes are TRBV19 and TRBJ2-5, with 10 bases aligning to TRBD1. Germline V gives CDR1 LNHDA, CDR2 SQIVND (reference sequence). V trimming: 8 bases; J trimming: 9 bases; junction bases outside the gene matches: 6. CDR3 size: 12 residues. In nucleotides, the CDR3 is TGTGCCAGTCAGGGACAGGGGTTCTCCCAGTACTTC. Its translation: CASQGQGFSQYF.

This clone was counted once. The rearrangement joins TRBV29-1 to TRBJ2-3; the D is unclear. Germline V gives CDR1 SQVTM, CDR2 ANQGSEA. CDR3 length: 13 residues. Trimming removed 3 bases from V and 0 bases from J, with 7 bases in between. CDR3: CSVDQWSTDTQYF. The CDR3 DNA sequence: TGCAGCGTTGATCAGTGGAGCACAGATACGCAGTATTTT.

The V and J genes are TRBV27 and TRBJ1-4; D not certain. The CDR3 has 13 amino acids. V lost 5 bases and J lost 1, with 5 bases in between. The germline V gene encodes CDR1 MNHEY and CDR2 SMNVEV (reference sequence). CDR3 sequence: CASSSLTNEKLFF. The CDR3 DNA sequence: TGTGCCAGCAGTAGCTTAACTAATGAAAAACTGTTTTTT.

V usage is TRBV27 and J usage is TRBJ2-5, with TRBD2 identical over 10 bases. Near its end, the DNA agrees better with TRBJ2-7, so the J call may be wrong. The CDR3 runs to 14 residues. The germline CDR1 and CDR2 sequences are MNHEY and SMNVEV (reference sequence). This CDR3 reads CASSVSGGASEQYF. In DNA, the CDR3 is TGTGCCAGCAGTGTGAGCGGGGGGGCTAGCGAGCAGTACTTC.